This TCR beta chain was observed in a study of shared clonotypes between healthy human individuals (dated by TCRdb to the early 2020s). With regard to the full study: The cohort included a few men and a couple of women between 18 and 49 years of age. Per donor, three plates each were used for CD4 naive and CD4 memory, two for CD8 naive, and one for CD8 memory. To estimate repertoire size and how much clonotypes are shared between individuals, the study performed deep sequencing of blood TCR repertoires from about 5 healthy adults. To increase sequencing depth and limit assay-specific biases, different laboratories used diverse techniques to prepare libraries and sequence TCR repertoires. Each donor's leukapheresis produced roughly between roughly 0.85 and 9.5 billion PBMCs.

Donors were healthy HIV-negative adults with no recently reported acute infections or vaccinations. Only Caucasian adults living in Nashville, Tennessee, USA were represented among the donors. CD4+ T cells were enriched through magnetic negative selection, after which naive cells were positively selected on CD45RA and the remaining negative fraction served as the memory subset. After blood collection by leukapheresis, PBMCs were isolated using Ficoll-Histopaque density gradient centrifugation and then cryopreserved in the vapor phase of liquid nitrogen. Purity and quantity of every magnetically sorted T cell population were checked by analytical flow cytometry. Genomic DNA was isolated from every sorted fraction and measured by UV absorbance on a Nanodrop 2000c. A note on this clone: Its specific antigen is unknown. Nothing much larger sits one base from this clone, and base qualities are not available.

Using the deep immunoSEQ assay, multiplex PCR amplified TCR CDR3 regions from genomic DNA. Extracted genomic DNA from each cell subset was distributed evenly across all wells of several immunoSEQ 96-well plates, and each plate was treated as a replicate. Each replicate PCR for sorted subsets received about 0.2 ug genomic DNA, equal to about 30,000 T cell genomes. The purified libraries were quantified using a Qubit 3.0 fluorometer, sized with a Bioanalyzer 2100, and then quantified again using the KAPA Library Quantification kit. Every immunoSEQ 96-well plate was sequenced on a dedicated single-read 150-cycle Illumina NextSeq 550 flow cell. In the source study's methods: The immunoSEQ output contained only junctional sequences without quality scores, so filtering could not match that applied to full-length reads. Sequences were annotated with PyIR, a Python wrapper for IgBLAST v1.9, using IMGT germline references to assign V/J genes and CDR3. Reads were filtered out if the reads had weak V/J assignments (E-value above 1e-6), no CDR3, stop codons, out-of-frame junctions, or ambiguous translated residues. V3J clonotypes were defined as sequences sharing the same inferred V gene, J gene, and CDR3 amino acid sequence. Percentage overlap between repertoires was computed as shared unique clonotypes divided by the size of the smaller repertoire. Repertoire richness was assessed with RTK rarefaction, the Chao1 estimator, and Recon v2.1 estimates of unobserved clonotypes. For all TCRbeta clonotypes obtained by the gDNA method from a few donors, generation probabilities were computed with OLGA. Not all clones reach the TCRdb copy of this immuneACCESS table, which keeps in-frame sequences only. Checked studies attribute under half of the gap to unresolved V genes and leave the rest unexplained. V, J and clone size were drawn from that table, and D and trimming were deduced from the DNA. The sample records some 2 million clones, approximately 95% of which are singletons. The ten largest clones capture more than 0.1% of the sample.

At the junction V is shortened by 4 bases and J by 3 bases, with 17 bases in between. Reading from cysteine to phenylalanine, the CDR3 counts 16 amino acids. CDR3 DNA is the only sequence kept; it has 48 bases, read in frame from the first base. For CDR1 and CDR2, the germline V gene (reference sequence) lists SGHNT and YYREEE. What the research found in general, with its limitations: Sampling was restricted to blood, and TCR repertoires in tissue are likely to differ from TCR repertoires in blood. Even with the large sequencing depth, rarefaction of the sorted-subset datasets indicated that sequencing was incomplete. When a few donors were compared, the shared fraction of clonotypes was 5% to 6.5% for naive CD4, 3.5% to 4% for naive CD8, 2% to 2.5% for memory CD4, and 0.3% to 0.5% for memory CD8. Compared with non-shared clonotypes, clonotypes shared by all four sorted-subset donors had higher generation probabilities. Naive subsets generally had larger estimated clonotype richness than memory subsets did. The small number of donors limited the genetic and exposure-history diversity represented. Based on pairwise subsampling, the degree of clonotype sharing among donors was expected to be affected by sequencing depth.

The chain is made from TRBV5-4 and TRBJ1-3; the D segment could be TRBD1, given 6 matching bases. The receptor was derived from a man younger than 35 in good health. Sequenced input: naive CD4+ T cells sorted from blood. Per the publication, the cell subset or site label means: CD45RA+ positively selected. The CDR3 amino acid sequence is: CASSTKQGDGGNTIYF. The DNA is as follows: TGTGCCAGCAGCACAAAACAGGGTGATGGTGGAAACACCATATATTTT.